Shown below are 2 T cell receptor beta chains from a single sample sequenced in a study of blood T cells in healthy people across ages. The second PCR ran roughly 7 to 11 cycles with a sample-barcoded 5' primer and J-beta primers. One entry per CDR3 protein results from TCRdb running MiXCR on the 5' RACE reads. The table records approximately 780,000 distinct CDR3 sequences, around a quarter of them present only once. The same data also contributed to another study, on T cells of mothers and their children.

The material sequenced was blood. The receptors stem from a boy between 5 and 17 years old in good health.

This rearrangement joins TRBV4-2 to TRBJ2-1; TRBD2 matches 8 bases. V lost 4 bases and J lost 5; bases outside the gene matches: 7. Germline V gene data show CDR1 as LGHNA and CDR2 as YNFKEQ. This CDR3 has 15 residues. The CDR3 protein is CASSPLSGGNNEQFF. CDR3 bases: TGTGCCAGCAGCCCCCTAAGCGGGGGAAACAATGAGCAGTTCTTC.

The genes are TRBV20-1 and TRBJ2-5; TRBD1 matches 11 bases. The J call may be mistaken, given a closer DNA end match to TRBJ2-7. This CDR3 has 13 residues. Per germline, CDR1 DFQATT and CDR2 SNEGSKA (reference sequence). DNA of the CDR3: TGCAGTGCTGACGGGACAGGGGGCTACGAGCAGTACTTC. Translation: CSADGTGGYEQYF.